A selection of T cell receptor beta chains follows, all from one sample in a study of Tregs in tolerant kidney transplant recipients. Sequencing was performed with immunoSEQ multiplex PCR; in TCRdb, only in-frame clones are kept and a portion is missing. The sample contains more than 60,000 clones, around 98% of which appear only once. Source: CD4+ T cells from blood, taken before the transplant. These receptors originate from a human donor who received a combined kidney and bone marrow transplant. The CDR3 runs from the conserved cysteine through the conserved F or W.

v_gene: TRBV30
j_gene: TRBJ2-3
CDR3aa: CAWSVAASTDTQYF

v_gene: TRBV7-3
j_gene: TRBJ2-1
CDR3aa: CASSLLPSGRANEQFF

v_gene: TRBV7-2
j_gene: TRBJ2-2
CDR3aa: CASSFIDRKDGELFF

v_gene: TRBV5-1
j_gene: TRBJ1-3
CDR3aa: CASSLAGNTIYF

v_gene: TRBV7-9
j_gene: TRBJ1-2
CDR3aa: CASSPRGYGYTF

v_gene: TRBV7-2
j_gene: TRBJ1-1
CDR3aa: CASSDLDRLNTEAFF

v_gene: TRBV6-5
j_gene: TRBJ1-2
CDR3aa: CASTGTGGLLGGYTF

v_gene: TRBV29-1
j_gene: TRBJ2-5
CDR3aa: CSVGQGKETQYF

v_gene: TRBV7-2
j_gene: TRBJ2-3
CDR3aa: CASSSRGAGRSPDTQYF

v_gene: TRBV5-5
j_gene: TRBJ1-1
CDR3aa: CASSLAGRQGAGFF

v_gene: TRBV7-2
j_gene: TRBJ2-3
CDR3aa: CASRAGPDTQYF

v_gene: TRBV28
j_gene: TRBJ1-2
CDR3aa: CASRAGPAYYGYTF

v_gene: TRBV5-1
j_gene: TRBJ2-2
CDR3aa: CASSSAFSGTGELFF

v_gene: TRBV28
j_gene: TRBJ1-1
CDR3aa: CASSPGERGEAFF

v_gene: TRBV11-3
j_gene: TRBJ2-3
CDR3aa: CASSFRLAGIFSTDTQYF

v_gene: TRBV7-9
j_gene: TRBJ2-7
CDR3aa: CASSLHGTGSYEQYF

v_gene: TRBV19
j_gene: TRBJ2-5
CDR3aa: CASSESGGWETQYF

v_gene: TRBV10-3
j_gene: TRBJ2-7
CDR3aa: CAIREGQGSREQYF

v_gene: TRBV2
j_gene: TRBJ1-4
CDR3aa: CASRPNRGPTNEKLFF

v_gene: TRBV7-6
j_gene: TRBJ2-1
CDR3aa: CASSAISGGHYNEQFF

v_gene: TRBV7-8
j_gene: TRBJ2-7
CDR3aa: CASSFGTGGEQYF

v_gene: TRBV11-3
j_gene: TRBJ1-2
CDR3aa: CASSSRAVGYGYTF

v_gene: TRBV18
j_gene: TRBJ2-1
CDR3aa: CASSFQRSYNEQFF

v_gene: TRBV28
j_gene: TRBJ1-2
CDR3aa: CASSLYLGAQGYGYTF

v_gene: TRBV19
j_gene: TRBJ2-5
CDR3aa: CASTRGGRQETQYF

v_gene: TRBV5-1
j_gene: TRBJ2-5
CDR3aa: CASSRLSAEETQYF

v_gene: TRBV19
j_gene: TRBJ1-2
CDR3aa: CASSLRVNYGYTF

v_gene: TRBV19
j_gene: TRBJ1-5
CDR3aa: CASSTDSLSGNQPQHF

v_gene: TRBV7-9
j_gene: TRBJ1-1
CDR3aa: CASSPQIGKSGTEAFF

v_gene: TRBV30
j_gene: TRBJ2-1
CDR3aa: CAWSLDGYNEQFF

v_gene: TRBV11-2
j_gene: TRBJ2-5
CDR3aa: CASSLDPSGGYQETQYF

v_gene: TRBV4-3
j_gene: TRBJ2-4
CDR3aa: CASSRATGFQNIQYF

v_gene: TRBV6-5
j_gene: TRBJ1-2
CDR3aa: CASSPGGARGYTF

v_gene: TRBV28
j_gene: TRBJ1-1
CDR3aa: CASSPGTGYSGAFF

v_gene: TRBV6-5
j_gene: TRBJ1-2
CDR3aa: CASSRAGQSSYGYTF

v_gene: TRBV5-1
j_gene: TRBJ2-1
CDR3aa: CASSLYFGMVYEQFF

v_gene: TRBV27
j_gene: TRBJ1-6
CDR3aa: CATRQGGNSPLHF

v_gene: TRBV2
j_gene: TRBJ1-2
CDR3aa: CASSLGQGAYGYTF

v_gene: TRBV9
j_gene: TRBJ2-1
CDR3aa: CASSQLAFSINEQFF

v_gene: TRBV7-3
j_gene: TRBJ2-3
CDR3aa: CASSRVRPRGVSSGSLTDTQYF

v_gene: TRBV29-1
j_gene: TRBJ2-1
CDR3aa: CSVTLGLNEQFF

v_gene: TRBV25-1
j_gene: TRBJ1-1
CDR3aa: CASSDLTQGARAEAFF

v_gene: TRBV2
j_gene: TRBJ2-3
CDR3aa: CASSDGIWRDTQYF

v_gene: TRBV30
j_gene: TRBJ2-1
CDR3aa: CAWSHPAGGYNEQFF

v_gene: TRBV7-2
j_gene: TRBJ2-5
CDR3aa: CASSWGQQETQYF

v_gene: TRBV7-9
j_gene: TRBJ2-6
CDR3aa: CASSLGYRESGANVLTF

v_gene: TRBV2
j_gene: TRBJ2-5
CDR3aa: CARGGPRRETQYF

v_gene: TRBV18
j_gene: TRBJ1-3
CDR3aa: CASSPRFRDGGFSGNTIYF

v_gene: TRBV25-1
j_gene: TRBJ2-1
CDR3aa: CASSEKRASGRYEQFF

v_gene: TRBV5-1
j_gene: TRBJ2-3
CDR3aa: CASSSRVAGSTDTQYF

v_gene: TRBV5-4
j_gene: TRBJ1-4
CDR3aa: CASSLVGRPNEKLFF

v_gene: TRBV18
j_gene: TRBJ2-3
CDR3aa: CASSKRQGLTDTQYF

v_gene: TRBV7-6
j_gene: TRBJ2-1
CDR3aa: CASSLRPSGSSYNEQFF

v_gene: TRBV7-2
j_gene: TRBJ2-1
CDR3aa: CASSLVGSANYYNEQFF

v_gene: TRBV6-4
j_gene: TRBJ1-1
CDR3aa: CASSDFWQIEAFF